A selection of T cell receptor beta chains follows, all from one sample in a study of tumor-infiltrating lymphocytes in localized non-small cell lung cancer. Data came from immunoSEQ multiplex PCR; TCRdb stores just in-frame clones and leaves some out. The table includes 2,500 to 3,000 clones, roughly 50% detected once. Source material: uninvolved lung tissue not adjacent to the tumor. All receptors derive from a human donor with non-small cell lung cancer. Both conserved end residues are part of each CDR3. A D gene is named only where the DNA matches it firmly. Clone size appears in some rows only: once, few, many, or a class for an expanded clone.

D gene,V gene,J gene,clone size,CDR3 DNA,CDR3 protein
.,TRBV6-1,TRBJ2-3,few,TGTGCCAGCGGAACTAGTTTCACAGATACGCAGTATTTT,CASGTSFTDTQYF
.,TRBV28,TRBJ1-1,few,TGTGCCAGCAGTTTAAACGACGCCCTGCTGAACACTGAAGCTTTCTTT,CASSLNDALLNTEAFF
TRBD2,TRBV7-7,TRBJ2-3,few,TGTGCTAGCAGCTTAGGGGCGGGGGGGGAAGATACGCAGTATTTT,CASSLGAGGEDTQYF
.,TRBV6-5,TRBJ1-1,.,TGTGCCAGCAGCCCCCTCGCCCTGAACACTGAAGCTTTCTTT,CASSPLALNTEAFF
TRBD1,TRBV7-2,TRBJ2-7,.,TGTGCCAGCAGCGAAGAATCAGGGGGCCTATACGAGCAGTACTTC,CASSEESGGLYEQYF
TRBD2,TRBV7-6,TRBJ2-5,once,TGTGCCAGCAGCTTACCTAGCGGGGGGACTGAGACCCAGTACTTC,CASSLPSGGTETQYF
.,TRBV5-1,TRBJ2-2,.,TGCGCCAGCAGCTTGGATCGAGCCAACACCGGGGAGCTGTTTTTT,CASSLDRANTGELFF
TRBD1,TRBV2,TRBJ2-7,few,TGTGCCAGCAGTAGGGGACAGTTTAGCGAGCAGTACTTC,CASSRGQFSEQYF
.,TRBV7-2,TRBJ2-5,.,TGTGCCAGCAGCTCGGAACTAGGGACCGTATCACAAGAGACCCAGTACTTC,CASSSELGTVSQETQYF
.,TRBV19,TRBJ1-5,.,TGTGCCAGTAGTATAGGTTCCGGGGGCGGACAGCCCCAGCATTTT,CASSIGSGGGQPQHF
.,TRBV4-3,TRBJ2-3,.,TGCGCCAGCAGCCAAGAGCTTGCAGATACGCAGTATTTT,CASSQELADTQYF
TRBD2,TRBV7-2,TRBJ2-2,.,TGTGCCAGCAGCCCCGGACTAGCGGGAGTCAACACCGGGGAGCTGTTTTTT,CASSPGLAGVNTGELFF
TRBD1,TRBV6-5,TRBJ2-2,.,TGTGCCAGCAGCTATGGGGACAGGGTATCCGGGGAGCTGTTTTTT,CASSYGDRVSGELFF
TRBD1,TRBV19,TRBJ2-2,once,TGTGCCAGTAATTTCGGGACAGGGTACACCGGGGAGCTGTTTTTT,CASNFGTGYTGELFF
TRBD1,TRBV28,TRBJ1-2,.,TGTGCCAGCCTTACCGCCGGGACAGGGGGTAAAGAGCGTGGCTACACCTTC,CASLTAGTGGKERGYTF
.,TRBV29-1,TRBJ2-3,.,TGCAGCGTTGATGACGGGAGTACAGATACGCAGTATTTT,CSVDDGSTDTQYF
TRBD2,TRBV19,TRBJ2-1,.,TGTGCCAGTAGTATAGATGGGGCCAGCGGGAGGGGTAATGAGCAGTTCTTC,CASSIDGASGRGNEQFF
.,TRBV6-5,TRBJ1-1,.,TGTGCCACCACCAGAAACACTGAAGCTTTCTTT,CATTRNTEAFF
.,TRBV9,TRBJ1-4,.,TGTGCCAGCAGCGTAGGACAGCTCACTAATGAAAAACTGTTTTTT,CASSVGQLTNEKLFF
TRBD2,TRBV7-6,TRBJ2-4,.,TGTGCCAGCAGCCCCAATATCAAGTCTAGCGGGAATCTAGCCAAAAACATTCAGTACTTC,CASSPNIKSSGNLAKNIQYF
.,TRBV5-1,TRBJ2-4,.,TGCGCCAGCAGCTCCGGGACTTCAGCAAACATTCAGTACTTC,CASSSGTSANIQYF
.,TRBV27,TRBJ2-1,.,TGTGCCAGCTCAGCGGATTCCTACAATGAGCAGTTCTTC,CASSADSYNEQFF
TRBD1,TRBV19,TRBJ2-7,once,TGTGCCAGTAGTATAGTCCTCCGACAGGGAAGAGCCTACGAGCAGTACTTC,CASSIVLRQGRAYEQYF
.,TRBV30,TRBJ1-4,.,TGTGCCTGGAGGGGGACAACCCCTGAAAAACTGTTTTTT,CAWRGTTPEKLFF
TRBD2,TRBV19,TRBJ2-6,.,TGTGCCAGTAGTACTCGTAGCGGGGACCCCTCTGGGGCCAACGTCCTGACTTTC,CASSTRSGDPSGANVLTF